The sequence of this TCR beta chain was determined in a study of Ad26.COV2.S vaccination and SARS-CoV-2 variants listed by TCRdb under 2021. Looking at the study overall: Vaccine-arm donors came from COV1001, a multicentre, randomized, double-blind, placebo-controlled phase I-IIa trial of Ad26.COV2.S in healthy adults. Ad26.COV2.S was administered intramuscularly at 5 x 10^10 or 1 x 10^11 viral particles, either as a single shot or as two shots given 56 days apart. Sequencing of the TCRbeta repertoire served to evaluate the specificity and breadth of SARS-CoV-2-reactive T cell receptors following Ad26.COV2.S vaccination. The TCR-sequenced set comprised approximately 32 samples: around 20 Ad26.COV2.S vaccine recipients, 5 placebo recipients and 8 SARS-CoV-2 convalescent individuals. Trial participants were randomized into five groups of five: low-dose or high-dose Ad26.COV2.S given once or twice, or placebo on both occasions. Blinding of investigators to trial group allocation was maintained during experiments and outcome assessment. The study at large found these results: Substantial breadth of spike-specific CD8+ and CD4+ T cell responses was reported after vaccination. Comparable non-spike TCR breadth was observed between vaccine and placebo recipients, consistent with only spike being contained in the vaccine. The authors noted that the TCR breadth and depth analyses may have underestimated total T cell responses. Comparing responses between vaccine doses or regimens was not something the study was powered to do. Compared with placebo recipients, Ad26.COV2.S recipients showed higher spike-specific TCR breadth (P = 0.0014).

The immunoSEQ Assay was used to sequence TCRbeta CDR3 regions. After extraction, genomic DNA underwent amplification by bias-controlled multiplex PCR, followed by high-throughput sequencing. Turning to the authors' computational methods: Collapsing and filtering of sequences were performed to quantify the absolute abundance of each unique TCRbeta CDR3 region. T cell fraction was estimated by normalizing TCRbeta template counts to usable DNA, which was measured by amplifying reference genes present in all nucleated cells. Repertoire TCRs were annotated as SARS-CoV-2-specific when V gene, CDR3 amino acid sequence and J gene were exactly matched to a known reactive TCR set. MIRA supplied the reference SARS-CoV-2 TCR set, which was filtered for enrichment in COVID-19-positive ImmuneCODE repertoires so that public or cross-reactive TCRs were removed. Using the MIRA antigens, annotated TCRs were further analysed by specific ORF or by position within an ORF. Breadth was defined as annotated unique rearrangements over total unique productive rearrangements; depth was the summed frequency of those rearrangements. TCR breadth was compared between groups using two-sided Wilcoxon rank-sum tests. TCRdb mirrors the immuneACCESS table, restricted to in-frame sequences. Some clones are absent from its copies; in checked studies, under half trace to an unresolved V gene, and the reason for the others is unknown. The DNA was the basis for D and trimming; V, J and clone size are from that table. The sample data list hundreds of thousands of clones, and about 92% of these were observed just once. The leading ten clones occupy approximately 1.6% of the sample.

The label giving this sample's treatment or condition can be read as: around 19 received Ad26.COV2.S at low or high dose, single or two shots; roughly 5 received placebo; per-sample allocation not given. Repertoires of vaccine and placebo recipients were sequenced from samples taken on day 63 after the first injection. Cohort 1b enrolled some 25 adults aged 18-55 years at a single site in Boston, USA, between 29 July and 7 August 2020. Ad26.COV2.S was a replication-incompetent adenovirus type 26 vector expressing a prefusion-stabilized SARS-CoV-2 spike protein from the original Wuhan strain. This clone has just one count. Its target antigen remains unknown. No base-level quality is on record; no much larger clone is a single base apart. The CDR3, from cysteine to phenylalanine, totals 16 residues. Just the 48-base CDR3 DNA is kept, in frame starting at base 1. According to the germline V gene, CDR1 reads LGHNT and CDR2 reads FRNRAP. V sheds 0 bases and J sheds 0 bases, leaving 11 bases between their ends.

The receptor was derived from a person aged 18 to 59 who received the Ad26.COV2.S COVID-19 vaccine or a placebo. This material consisted of peripheral blood, taken in a trial of Ad26.COV2.S vaccine versus placebo. The rearranged chain carries TRBV12-5 and TRBJ1-2; the D segment cannot be called with confidence. The CDR3 region has the sequence CASGLVLAGANYGYTF. The base sequence is TGTGCTAGTGGTTTGGTACTTGCGGGAGCTAACTATGGCTACACCTTC.